The clone carrying this T cell receptor (beta chain) was found many times. A much larger clone lies a single base off, so this may be a read error. RNA transcripts yielded amplified TCR beta CDR3 regions. First-round RT-PCR relied on HTBI primers, and a second-round multiplex PCR came next. TCRdb independently ran MiXCR on the multiplex PCR reads; one entry per CDR3 protein. The repertoire holds hundreds of thousands of distinct CDR3 sequences, with roughly 20% as singletons. This sample stems from a study of Graves' ophthalmopathy and Graves' hyperthyroidism. The germline V and J ends were trimmed by 3 bases and 5 bases, with 4 bases remaining between them. The CDR3 is made up of 11 amino acids. The germline V gene has CDR1 MDHEN and CDR2 SYDVKM.

The receptor's source is a woman between 18 and 30 years old with stable Graves' hyperthyroidism. Sequencing input: peripheral blood. The chain employs TRBV28 and TRBJ2-5; D is uncertain. The CDR3 loop is CASSFFETQYF. CDR3 in DNA: TGTGCCAGCAGTTTTTTCGAGACCCAGTACTTC.